This TCR beta chain originates from a study of human T cells and chemical hapten exposure. TCRdb re-called the RACE reads through MiXCR, storing one row per CDR3 protein. This sample carries some 400,000 distinct CDR3 sequences, roughly 5% of them seen once, and the ten largest clones take 2% to 2.5%. Trimming took 0 bases from V and 0 from J, leaving 11 bases between them. The CDR3 consists of 16 residues. The V gene's germline CDR1 is PRHDT and CDR2 FYEKMQ (reference sequence). Time point specified: patch test 1, 2 weeks after DPC sensitization. Regarding treatment: therapeutic diphenylcyclopropenone sensitization with weekly scalp DPC. Suited to DPC and affected by alopecia, the donors ranged from 18 to 70 years old. In this sample, this clonotype turned up many times.

The clonotype was recovered from a woman between 50 and 59 years old with alopecia areata. Some clones in this sample may be carry-over from other donors' samples. The V call is TRBV13, the J call TRBJ1-1; no firm D call. The sample here was whole blood, taken in connection with sensitization to the hapten diphenylcyclopropenone (DPC). The CDR3 sequence: CASSLGGRPMNTEAFF. In DNA, the CDR3 is TGTGCCAGCAGCTTAGGGGGCAGACCCATGAACACTGAAGCTTTCTTT.